This TCR beta chain was identified during a study of cytomegalovirus exposure and HLA in healthy donors. General study results and limits: A later analysis showed TCR association rates differing by HLA locus, peaking at DRB1 and lowest at HLA-C.

13 Jbeta primers and 60 Vbeta primers were used for the PCR. Profiled with immunoSEQ multiplex PCR; TCRdb holds only in-frame clones, not every one. The sample gives under 200,000 clones, roughly 80% of which show up once; less than 7% is in the top ten. On this clone itself: Its specificity is not known.

With V trimmed by 0 bases and J by 5 bases, 8 bases remained unmatched. Germline V lookup: CDR1 MNHEY, CDR2 SMNVEV (reference sequence). The CDR3 runs to 16 residues. This clonotype was sampled from a man aged 35 to 55 in good health and CMV-seropositive. The genes are TRBV27 and TRBJ2-7, with 9 bases aligning to TRBD2. Sequenced input: PBMCs. The CDR3 here is CASSLSISGGSHEQYF. Here the CDR3 DNA reads TGTGCCAGCAGTTTATCGATCAGCGGGGGGTCTCACGAGCAGTACTTC.